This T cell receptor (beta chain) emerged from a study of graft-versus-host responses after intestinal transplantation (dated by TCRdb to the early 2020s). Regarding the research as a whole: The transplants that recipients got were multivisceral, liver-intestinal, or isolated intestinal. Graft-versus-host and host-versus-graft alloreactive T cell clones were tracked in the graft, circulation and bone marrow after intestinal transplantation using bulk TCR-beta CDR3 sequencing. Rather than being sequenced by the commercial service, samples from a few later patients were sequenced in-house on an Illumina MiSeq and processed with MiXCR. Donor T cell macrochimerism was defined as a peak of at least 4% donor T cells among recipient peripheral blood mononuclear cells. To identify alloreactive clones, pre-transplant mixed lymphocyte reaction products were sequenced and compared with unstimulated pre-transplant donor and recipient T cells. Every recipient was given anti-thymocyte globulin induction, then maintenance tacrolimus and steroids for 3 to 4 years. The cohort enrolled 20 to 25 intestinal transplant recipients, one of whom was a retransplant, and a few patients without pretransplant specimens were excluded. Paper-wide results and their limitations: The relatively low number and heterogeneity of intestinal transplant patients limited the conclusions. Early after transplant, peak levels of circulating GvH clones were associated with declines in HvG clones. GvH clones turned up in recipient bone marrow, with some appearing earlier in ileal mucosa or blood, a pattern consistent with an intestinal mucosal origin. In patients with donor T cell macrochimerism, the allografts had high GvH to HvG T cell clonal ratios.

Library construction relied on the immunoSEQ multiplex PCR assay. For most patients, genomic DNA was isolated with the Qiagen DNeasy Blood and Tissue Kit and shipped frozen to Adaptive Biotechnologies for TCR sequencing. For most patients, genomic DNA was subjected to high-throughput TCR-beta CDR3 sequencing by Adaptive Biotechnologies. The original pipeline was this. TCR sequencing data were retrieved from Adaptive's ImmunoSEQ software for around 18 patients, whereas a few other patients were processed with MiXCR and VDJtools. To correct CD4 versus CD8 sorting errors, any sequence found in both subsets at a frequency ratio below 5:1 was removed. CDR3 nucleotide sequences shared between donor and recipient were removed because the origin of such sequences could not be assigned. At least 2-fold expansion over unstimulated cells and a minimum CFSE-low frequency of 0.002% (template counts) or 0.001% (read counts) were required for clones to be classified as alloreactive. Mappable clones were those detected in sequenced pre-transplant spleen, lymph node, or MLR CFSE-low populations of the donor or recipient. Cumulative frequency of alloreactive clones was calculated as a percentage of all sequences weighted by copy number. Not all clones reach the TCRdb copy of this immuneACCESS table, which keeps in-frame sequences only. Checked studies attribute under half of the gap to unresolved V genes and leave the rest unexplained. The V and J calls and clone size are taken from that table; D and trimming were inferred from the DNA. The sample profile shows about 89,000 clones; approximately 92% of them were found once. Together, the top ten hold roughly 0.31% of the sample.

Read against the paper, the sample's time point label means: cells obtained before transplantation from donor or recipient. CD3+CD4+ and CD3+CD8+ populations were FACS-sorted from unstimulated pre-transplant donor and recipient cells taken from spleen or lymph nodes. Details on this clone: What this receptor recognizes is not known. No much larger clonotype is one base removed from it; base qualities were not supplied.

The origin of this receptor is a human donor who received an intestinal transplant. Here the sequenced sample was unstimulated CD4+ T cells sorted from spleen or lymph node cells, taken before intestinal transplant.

The bases are TGTGCCAGCAGCTCCGGACAGGGGGAGACCCAGTACTTC. Protein translation: CASSSGQGETQYF. The sequence joins TRBV11-3 to TRBJ2-5; 9 central bases correspond to TRBD1. The CDR3 runs 13 residues from the cysteine to the phenylalanine. The retained sequence is limited to the CDR3, 39 bases, with the frame set at the first base. The germline V gene encodes CDR1 SGHNT and CDR2 YENEEA. V has 4 bases trimmed and J has 5 bases trimmed; junction bases matching no gene number 2.